Below, 14 T cell receptor beta chains from the same sample are listed, as sequenced in a study of blood T cell repertoires in COVID-19. Measured with immunoSEQ multiplex PCR; TCRdb has only the in-frame clones, and not every one. The sample records 150,000 to 180,000 clones, about 90% being singletons. Sequenced: peripheral blood. The receptors derive from a man over 45 with acute or convalescent COVID-19.

The V and J genes are TRBV19 and TRBJ2-7; D unclear. Germline values: CDR1 LNHDA, CDR2 SQIVND (reference sequence). The CDR3 has 13 amino acids. V was cut by 3 bases and J by 2 bases, with 8 bases left in between. CDR3 sequence reads: CASSIQLPYEQYV. CDR3 bases: TGTGCCAGTAGTATTCAACTACCCTACGAGCAGTACGTC.

The chain combines TRBV9 with TRBJ1-2; D is perhaps TRBD1 (6 bases). Trimming removed 3 bases from V and 2 bases from J, with 14 bases in between. Germline assignment: CDR1 SGDLS and CDR2 YYNGEE. The CDR3 has 15 amino acids. CDR3 DNA sequence: TGTGCCAGCAGCGCCCACAGGGACCAGAACTATGGCTACACCTTC. Translating gives CASSAHRDQNYGYTF.

V usage is TRBV27 and J usage is TRBJ2-5; a possible D gene is TRBD1 (6 bases). V lost 4 bases to trimming and J lost 4 bases, with 7 bases between them. There are 12 residues in the CDR3. CDR1 is MNHEY and CDR2 is SMNVEV in the germline V gene (reference sequence). The CDR3 here is CASSSGAETQYF. In nucleotides, the CDR3 is TGTGCCAGCAGTTCAGGGGCAGAGACCCAGTACTTC.

This chain uses TRBV6-2 or TRBV6-3 with TRBJ2-7; TRBD1 aligns across 10 bases. The CDR3 length is 15 residues. Germline assignment: CDR1 MNHEY and CDR2 SVGEGT. V was clipped by 2 bases and J by 5 bases; unmatched bases: 6. CDR3 DNA sequence: TGTGCCAGCAGTTACGCCGGGACAGGGGTCCACGAGCAGTACTTC. Translated, it gives CASSYAGTGVHEQYF.

The chain links TRBV11-2 to TRBJ1-3; 7 bases match TRBD1. The germline V gene encodes CDR1 SGHAT and CDR2 FQNNGV. V dropped 2 bases and J dropped 4; count of bases not matched to a gene: 14. The CDR3 extends over 18 amino acids. The CDR3 reads CASSLISYSQGGGNTIYF. The CDR3 nucleotides are TGTGCCAGCAGCTTAATATCCTATTCCCAGGGGGGAGGAAACACCATATATTTT.

The V call is TRBV5-6, the J call TRBJ1-1, with a tentative D call TRBD1 (6 bases). The CDR3 is made up of 13 amino acids. The germline CDR1 and CDR2 sequences are SGHDT and YYEEEE. V lost 4 bases, J lost 4 bases, and 11 bases lay in between. The CDR3 DNA follows: TGTGCCAGCAGCAACATACAGGGCACTGAAGCTTTCTTT. Protein sequence: CASSNIQGTEAFF.

The chain is built from TRBV4-1 and TRBJ2-7; D might be TRBD1 (6 bases). Germline values: CDR1 MGHRA, CDR2 YSYEKL. The CDR3 spans 15 residues. Trimming pared 8 bases from V and 0 bases from J, leaving 17 bases between. The DNA for the CDR3 is TGCGCCAGCGGCAATGGCGACAGGAGCTCCTACGAGCAGTACTTC. It specifies CASGNGDRSSYEQYF.

The V gene is TRBV6-5, the J gene TRBJ1-1; maybe TRBD1 (5 bases). Trimming took off 2 bases at V and 6 bases at J, with 13 bases between the two ends. Germline V gives CDR1 MNHEY, CDR2 SVGAGI. CDR3 length: 14 amino acids. CDR3 sequence (DNA): TGTGCCAGCAGTTACCGAGGCAGGGTTCCTGAAGCTTTCTTT. Translating it yields CASSYRGRVPEAFF.

V is TRBV19 and J is TRBJ1-3; D remains ambiguous. V was shortened by 7 bases and J by 0 bases, with 19 bases between the two germline ends. CDR1 is LNHDA, CDR2 SQIVND, per germline (reference sequence). The CDR3 covers 17 residues. The CDR3 loop is CASNNRRLEGSGNTIYF. The DNA for the CDR3 is TGTGCCAGTAATAATAGACGACTGGAGGGCTCTGGAAACACCATATATTTT.

CDR3: CASSSGLSGNTIYF. The CDR3 DNA follows: TGCGCCAGCAGCTCAGGATTGTCGGGAAACACCATATATTTT. The chain uses TRBV5-1 and TRBJ1-3; no firm D call. The V gene lost 3 bases and the J gene lost 4 bases, with 11 bases spanning the gap. CDR3 length equals 14 residues. The germline V gene encodes CDR1 SGHRS and CDR2 YFSETQ. The whole variable domain, remainder taken from reference TRBV5-1 and TRBJ1-3, is KAGVTQTPRYLIKTRGQQVTLSCSPISGHRSVSWYQQTPGQGLQFLFEYFSETQRNKGNFPGRFSGRQFSNSRSEMNVSTLELGDSALYLCASSSGLSGNTIYFGEGSWLTVV.

This clone is a singleton in its sample. The chain joins TRBV10-3 to TRBJ2-3; 10 bases are shared with TRBD2. Germline lookup yields CDR1 ENHRY and CDR2 SYGVKD. This CDR3 region has 16 residues. With V trimmed by 5 bases and J by 7 bases, 12 bases remained unmatched. CDR3 sequence reads: CAISTLSGGGTNTQYF. DNA for the CDR3: TGTGCCATCAGTACTTTGAGCGGGGGGGGCACGAATACGCAGTATTTT.

This clone was seen a single time. The CDR3 DNA is TGTGCCAGCAGCCCCGGGAGGTGGGGCAATCAGCCCCAGCATTTT. Its protein is CASSPGRWGNQPQHF. The V and J genes are TRBV27 and TRBJ1-5; D ambiguous. Germline values: CDR1 MNHEY, CDR2 SMNVEV (reference sequence). The CDR3 consists of 15 residues. V dropped 6 bases and J dropped 2 bases, with 14 bases sitting between them.

The rearrangement links TRBV6-5 to TRBJ1-1; 7 nucleotides agree with TRBD1. The CDR3 has 13 residues. V dropped 5 bases and J dropped 7; count of bases not matched to a gene: 7. CDR1 and CDR2 from the germline V gene are MNHEY and SVGAGI. The CDR3: CASSRPQGLEAFF. The CDR3, as DNA: TGTGCCAGCAGTCGACCACAGGGGCTTGAAGCTTTCTTT.

The chain carries TRBV7-3 and TRBJ2-2, with D perhaps TRBD1 (5 bases). The CDR3 totals 16 residues. Germline V lookup: CDR1 SGHTA, CDR2 FQGTGA. Trimming removed 7 bases from V and 6 bases from J, with 21 bases in between. The CDR3 loop is CASTPQGVASAGELFF. DNA of the CDR3: TGTGCCAGCACTCCCCAAGGGGTAGCCAGCGCCGGGGAGCTGTTTTTT.